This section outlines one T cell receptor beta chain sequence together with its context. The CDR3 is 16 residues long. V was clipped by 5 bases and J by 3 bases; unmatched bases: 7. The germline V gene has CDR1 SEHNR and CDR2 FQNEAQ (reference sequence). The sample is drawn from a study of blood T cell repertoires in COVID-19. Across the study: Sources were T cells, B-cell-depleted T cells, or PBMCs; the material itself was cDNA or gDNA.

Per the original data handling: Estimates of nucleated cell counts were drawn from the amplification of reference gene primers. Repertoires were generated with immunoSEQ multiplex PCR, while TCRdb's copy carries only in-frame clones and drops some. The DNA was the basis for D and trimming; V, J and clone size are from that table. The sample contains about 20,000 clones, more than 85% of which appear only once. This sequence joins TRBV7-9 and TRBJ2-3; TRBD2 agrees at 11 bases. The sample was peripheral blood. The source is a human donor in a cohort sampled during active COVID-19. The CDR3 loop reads CASSPLAGGGTDTQYF. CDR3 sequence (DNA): TGTGCCAGCAGCCCTCTAGCGGGAGGAGGGACAGATACGCAGTATTTT.